This TCR beta chain was recovered during a study of blood T cells in healthy people across ages. The study's findings and limits: Naive CD4+ cell counts and diversity both ran higher in long-lived than in aged donors. It was not known whether donors were CMV positive (a possible confounder of expanded clonotype changes).

This CDR3 contains 12 residues. The V segment lost 4 bases and the J segment 13 bases; nucleotides outside the gene matches: 6. Germline values: CDR1 SGHDN, CDR2 FVKESK. Details on this clonotype: The antigen is unknown.

PCR was performed a second time for about 7 to 11 cycles using a sample-barcoded 5' primer and a J-beta primer mix. TCRdb reprocessed the 5' RACE reads via MiXCR and lists one record per CDR3 protein. The repertoire includes approximately 690,000 distinct CDR3 sequences, about 54% of them detected once, and around 37% sits in the top ten. Sequencing was carried out using blood. V gene TRBV14 combines with J gene TRBJ1-5; 8 bases are shared with TRBD1. The sequence was collected from a man in his sixties in good health. The CDR3 DNA is TGTGCCAGCAGCCTAGGGACAGGTGCTCAGCATTTT. This translates into CASSLGTGAQHF.